The 8 T cell receptor beta chains reported below all come from one sample, sequenced in a study of T cell responses to AZD1222 COVID-19 vaccine. The protocol was immunoSEQ multiplex PCR, while the TCRdb copy is restricted to in-frame clones and leaves out a portion. The sample yields 120,000 to 150,000 clones, 90% seen once. Source: peripheral blood, taken on day 0 of AZD1222 vaccination. Receptor source: an adult in good health.

This sequence joins TRBV29-1 and TRBJ1-2, with a tentative D call TRBD1 (5 bases). This CDR3 has 13 residues. Trimming took off 6 bases at V and 7 bases at J, with 18 bases between the two ends. The germline gives CDR1 SQVTM, CDR2 ANQGSEA. The CDR3: CSVGHTGRGGYTF. As DNA, the CDR3 is TGCAGCGTGGGCCATACGGGGCGGGGTGGCTACACCTTC. The full variable domain, rest sourced from reference TRBV29-1 and TRBJ1-2, is SAVISQKPSRDICQRGTSLTIQCQVDSQVTMMFWYRQQPGQSLTLIATANQGSEATYESGFVIDKFPISRPNLTFSTLTVSNMSPEDSSIYLCSVGHTGRGGYTFGSGTRLTVV.

The genes are TRBV5-1 and TRBJ1-1; D unresolved. This CDR3 contains 13 residues. Germline V gene sequence: CDR1 SGHRS, CDR2 YFSETQ. V shed 0 bases and J shed 6 bases, with 9 bases lying between them. The CDR3 spells CASSLDREAEAFF. Here the CDR3 DNA reads TGCGCCAGCAGCTTGGATCGGGAGGCTGAAGCTTTCTTT.

J is TRBJ1-4 and V is TRBV5-1; 7 positions match TRBD1. The CDR3 totals 15 residues. With 4 bases clipped from V and 5 bases from J, the junction kept 8 bases outside the gene matches. Germline CDR1 and CDR2: SGHRS and YFSETQ. The CDR3 protein is CASSGGTVLNEKLFF. The DNA for the CDR3 is TGCGCCAGCAGCGGGGGGACAGTTTTAAATGAAAAACTGTTTTTT.

This clone showed up just once. This chain uses TRBV18 with TRBJ2-1; D unresolved. The V end was cut by 1 base, the J end by 5 bases, with 24 bases between. This CDR3 is 19 amino acids long. The germline gives CDR1 KGHSH, CDR2 LQKENI. The CDR3 nucleotides read TGTGCCAGCTCACCACAAGTAGTGGGGTGGCGCCAGGTGGACAATGAGCAGTTCTTC. It codes for CASSPQVVGWRQVDNEQFF.

The chain is built from TRBV11-3 and TRBJ2-2; the D call may be TRBD1 or TRBD2 (5 bases each). The CDR3 is 15 residues long. V was shortened by 5 bases and J by 0 bases, with 10 bases between the two germline ends. Germline V gene lookup returns CDR1 SGHNT and CDR2 YENEEA. The CDR3 region is CASSRGPANTGELFF. The CDR3 DNA reads as TGTGCCAGCAGCCGGGGACCCGCGAACACCGGGGAGCTGTTTTTT.

This chain links TRBV27 with TRBJ2-1; D is possibly TRBD1 (5 bases). The CDR3 is made up of 13 amino acids. Germline-derived CDR1 and CDR2 are MNHEY and SMNVEV (reference sequence). V lost 5 bases and J 8 bases, leaving 13 bases between the germline ends. CDR3 in amino acids: CASSPLTGDEQFF. The CDR3 nucleotides are TGTGCCAGCAGTCCGCTAACAGGCGATGAGCAGTTCTTC.

The rearrangement joins TRBV12-3 or TRBV12-4 to TRBJ1-2, with 9 positions matching TRBD1. The CDR3 has 12 amino acids. Trimming at V came to 7 bases and at J to 7 bases, leaving 4 bases not matched to a gene. CDR3 amino acids: CASNTGGIGYTF. The CDR3 DNA sequence: TGTGCCAGCAATACAGGGGGCATTGGCTACACCTTC.

V usage is TRBV7-2 and J usage is TRBJ2-1; 14 nucleotides line up with TRBD2. V shed 4 bases, J shed 8 bases, and the junction held 4 bases outside the gene matches. This CDR3 is built from 15 residues. The germline gives CDR1 SGHTA, CDR2 FQGNSA. CDR3 region: CASSSRLAGGDEQFF. The CDR3 region has the DNA TGTGCCAGCAGCTCCAGACTAGCGGGAGGGGATGAGCAGTTCTTC.